Each of the 24 T cell receptor beta chains below was sequenced from the same sample in a study of early T cells in non-severe SARS-CoV-2 infection. TCRdb used MiXCR to reprocess the 5' RACE reads, holding one entry per CDR3 protein. The table shows 70,000 to 80,000 distinct CDR3 sequences, with roughly an eighth occurring only once. Sample: whole blood, taken at baseline. Receptors originate from an adult who was a healthcare worker with PCR-confirmed SARS-CoV-2 infection or an uninfected control (not recorded which).

The chain joins TRBV7-2 to TRBJ1-1; no clear D gene. Trimming cost V 4 bases and J 1 base, with 16 bases left between them. This CDR3 contains 16 residues. CDR1 SGHTA and CDR2 FQGNSA come from the germline V gene. CDR3 residues: CASSYGRLRTNTEAFF. The DNA of the CDR3 is TGTGCCAGCAGCTACGGGCGGCTTAGGACGAACACTGAAGCTTTCTTT. Variable domain in full (rest from reference TRBV7-2 and TRBJ1-1): GAGVSQSPSNKVTEKGKDVELRCDPISGHTALYWYRQSLGQGLEFLIYFQGNSAPDKSGLPSDRFSAERTGGSVSTLTIQRTQQEDSAVYLCASSYGRLRTNTEAFFGQGTRLTVV.

Many counts were recorded for this clonotype. The chain employs TRBV7-3 and TRBJ2-2; TRBD2 matches at 9 bases. With V trimmed by 1 base and J by 5 bases, 5 bases remained unmatched. Germline-derived CDR1 and CDR2 are SGHTA and FQGTGA. This CDR3 has 16 amino acids. The DNA for the CDR3 is TGTGCCAGCAGCTTAAGCCTAGCGGGGTATACCGGGGAGCTGTTTTTT. Amino acids: CASSLSLAGYTGELFF.

V gene TRBV2 combines with J gene TRBJ1-2; TRBD1 agrees at 7 bases. CDR1 and CDR2 (germline): SNHLY, FYNNEI. J was trimmed by 7 bases and V by 6 bases; bases with no gene match: 11. This CDR3 has 14 amino acids. CDR3 nucleotides: TGTGCCAGCAGACGGACAGGTTACTTGAGTGGCTACACCTTC. Translation: CASRRTGYLSGYTF.

This clonotype appeared many times. V gene TRBV28 combines with J gene TRBJ2-6; 10 nucleotides match TRBD2. Losses at the gene ends were 4 bases for V and 0 bases for J; bases not matched to a gene: 3. The CDR3 length is 17 residues. The germline V gene encodes CDR1 MDHEN and CDR2 SYDVKM. As DNA, the CDR3 is TGTGCCAGCAGTTCAAGCGGGGGGGCCTCTGGGGCCAACGTCCTGACTTTC. Its translation: CASSSSGGASGANVLTF. The full variable domain, with the rest looked up from reference TRBV28 and TRBJ2-6, is DVKVTQSSRYLVKRTGEKVFLECVQDMDHENMFWYRQDPGLGLRLIYFSYDVKMKEKGDIPEGYSVSREKKERFSLILESASTNQTSMYLCASSSSGGASGANVLTFGAGSRLTVL.

This clonotype was seen a handful of times. The V gene is TRBV20-1, the J gene TRBJ2-7, with 7 nucleotides matching TRBD1. The ends lost 0 bases at V and 7 bases at J; junction bases unmatched: 12. The CDR3 runs to 15 residues. Germline CDR1 and CDR2: DFQATT and SNEGSKA (reference sequence). The DNA of the CDR3 is TGCAGTGCTAGAGATCCGCGAGGGGGCGGAGGTGAGCAGTACTTC. Its translation is CSARDPRGGGGEQYF.

This clonotype came up many times. The chain has TRBV28 and TRBJ2-1, with TRBD2 identical over 10 bases. This CDR3 contains 13 residues. With V trimmed by 4 bases and J by 13 bases, 7 bases remained unmatched. CDR1 is MDHEN and CDR2 is SYDVKM in the germline V gene. The chain's CDR3 is CASSSQRGGRQFF. CDR3 bases: TGTGCCAGCAGTTCACAGCGGGGGGGCCGTCAGTTCTTC.

The rearrangement joins TRBV7-9 to TRBJ1-1; no firm D call. The germline CDR1 and CDR2 sequences are SEHNR and FQNEAQ (reference sequence). The CDR3 runs to 15 residues. With 5 bases removed from V and 3 bases from J, the gap between germline ends came to 16 bases. The CDR3 nucleotides read TGTGCCAGCAGCGTGGGTGGCAGTGGGCACACTGAAGCTTTCTTT. This codes for CASSVGGSGHTEAFF. The whole variable domain, filled in from reference TRBV7-9 and TRBJ1-1, reads DTGVSQNPRHKITKRGQNVTFRCDPISEHNRLYWYRQTLGQGPEFLTYFQNEAQLEKSRLLSDRFSAERPKGSFSTLEIQRTEQGDSAMYLCASSVGGSGHTEAFFGQGTRLTVV.

This clonotype occurred many times. The chain couples TRBV7-8 to TRBJ2-3; 9 bases line up with TRBD2. Germline trimming cut 5 bases from V and 8 bases from J; bases unmatched to any gene: 14. CDR1 and CDR2 from the germline V gene are SGHVS and FQNEAQ. CDR3 size: 16 residues. The CDR3 nucleotides read TGTGCCAGCAGCGGTCGGGGCGGGGGGGCCCACCGTACGCAGTATTTT. It yields the protein CASSGRGGGAHRTQYF.

This chain uses TRBV7-3 with TRBJ2-2; D is ambiguous. V gave up 2 bases and J gave up 0 bases, with 10 bases separating them. CDR1 and CDR2 from the germline V gene are SGHTA and FQGTGA. The CDR3 has 16 residues. CDR3 sequence: CASSLQAGANTGELFF. The CDR3 DNA reads as TGTGCCAGCAGCTTACAGGCAGGAGCGAACACCGGGGAGCTGTTTTTT.

This clonotype was picked up a small number of times. The chain employs TRBV9 and TRBJ1-1, with TRBD1 matching 7 bases. Germline CDR1 is SGDLS and CDR2 is YYNGEE. This CDR3 is 15 amino acids long. Unmatched junction bases numbered 6, after V lost 1 base and J lost 3 bases. CDR3 protein: CASSVTLQGDTEAFF. The CDR3 nucleotides are TGTGCCAGCAGCGTAACTCTTCAGGGGGACACTGAAGCTTTCTTT.

Regarding this clonotype: The junction departs from germline at one end; a sequencing error may be responsible. This sequence joins TRBV11-2 and TRBJ2-7; TRBD2 is a possible D gene (6 bases). The CDR3 is 13 residues long. The germline gives CDR1 SGHAT, CDR2 FQNNGV. In nucleotides, the CDR3 is TGTGCCAGCAGCTTAGGAAGAAAAGAGGGAGGCGCATTC. It encodes CASSLGRKEGGAF. Variable domain in full (rest from reference TRBV11-2 and TRBJ2-7): EAGVAQSPRYKIIEKRQSVAFWCNPISGHATLYWYQQILGQGPKLLIQFQNNGVVDDSQLPKDRFSAERLKGVDSTLKIQPAKLEDSAVYLCASSLGRKEGGAFGPGTRLTVT.

Concerning this clonotype itself: A junction end diverges from the germline sequence, so it may reflect a read error. The chain has TRBV11-2 and TRBJ2-1; perhaps D is TRBD1 or TRBD2 (7 bases each). Per the germline V gene, CDR1 is SGHAT and CDR2 is FQNNGV. The CDR3 contains 17 residues. CDR3 sequence (DNA): TGTGCCAGCAGCCGGAGGGGGCGGGGGACCCCCTATAATGAGCAGTTCTTC. Its translation is CASSRRGRGTPYNEQFF.

The chain couples TRBV4-1 to TRBJ2-2; tentative D call: TRBD1 (6 bases). Trimming removed 5 bases at V and 5 bases at J, with 12 bases between. Germline CDR1 is MGHRA and CDR2 is YSYEKL. The CDR3 spans 14 residues. The CDR3 loop is CASSKRTETGELFF. The CDR3 DNA is TGCGCCAGCAGCAAACGGACAGAGACCGGGGAGCTGTTTTTT.

In this sample, this clonotype turned up many times. V is TRBV6-7 and J is TRBJ2-3; 12 bases fit TRBD2. TRBV6-7 counts as an open reading frame of uncertain function. V trimming: 7 bases; J trimming: 0 bases; junction bases outside the gene matches: 14. The CDR3 is 19 amino acids. CDR3 protein: CASIPKVWGLAGSTDTQYF. The DNA of the CDR3 is TGTGCCAGCATCCCAAAAGTATGGGGACTAGCGGGTAGCACAGATACGCAGTATTTT.

This clonotype occurred many times. The J gene is TRBJ1-5, the V gene TRBV7-9; D gene uncertain. CDR1 and CDR2 (germline): SEHNR, FQNEAQ (reference sequence). This CDR3 spans 12 amino acids. The ends were cut back, 3 bases at V and 5 bases at J, with 5 bases in the middle. The CDR3 DNA sequence: TGTGCCAGCAGCTTTCTAGATCAGCCCCAGCATTTT. Protein product: CASSFLDQPQHF.

This clonotype was seen only a few times. The chain joins TRBV19 to TRBJ1-5; D is ambiguous. Germline V CDR1 and CDR2: LNHDA, SQIVND (reference sequence). The CDR3 consists of 13 residues. The V gene lost 3 bases and the J gene lost 3 bases, with 6 bases spanning the gap. CDR3 loop: CASSMGTNQPQHF. The CDR3 DNA is TGTGCCAGTAGTATGGGAACCAATCAGCCCCAGCATTTT.

V and J are TRBV3-1 and TRBJ2-1; the match to TRBD2 covers 10 bases. This CDR3 has 16 amino acids. V dropped 1 base and J dropped 4; count of bases not matched to a gene: 4. Germline loops: CDR1 LGHDT, CDR2 YNNKEL (reference sequence). The CDR3 loop reads CASSQASGGLYNEQFF. As DNA, the CDR3 is TGTGCCAGCAGCCAAGCTAGCGGGGGCCTTTACAATGAGCAGTTCTTC.

At least ten counts were recorded for this clonotype. The chain links TRBV5-4 to TRBJ2-5; D might be TRBD1 or TRBD2, each matching 6 bases. Germline-derived CDR1 and CDR2 are SGHNT and YYREEE (reference sequence). V lost 7 bases, J lost 4 bases, and 14 bases lay in between. The CDR3 runs to 13 residues. This CDR3 reads CASGLGGGETQYF. The CDR3 region has the DNA TGTGCCAGCGGCCTAGGGGGAGGAGAGACCCAGTACTTC.

This clonotype was counted at least ten times. The chain employs TRBV20-1 and TRBJ2-7; the D is unclear. Germline V lookup: CDR1 DFQATT, CDR2 SNEGSKA (reference sequence). CDR3 length equals 12 residues. V dropped 2 bases and J dropped 3 bases, with 8 bases sitting between them. The CDR3 region is CSARRLDYEQYF. CDR3 sequence (DNA): TGCAGTGCTAGAAGGCTCGACTACGAGCAGTACTTC.

This clonotype was found many times. The chain employs TRBV24-1 and TRBJ2-1, with D uncertain. V lost 2 bases and J lost 3, with 4 bases in between. CDR1 is KGHDR and CDR2 is SFDVKD in the germline V gene. The CDR3 runs 13 residues. CDR3 amino acids: CATSDWDYNEQFF. The CDR3 region has the DNA TGTGCCACCAGTGATTGGGACTACAATGAGCAGTTCTTC.

This clonotype was counted a few times. This chain connects TRBV6-5 to TRBJ1-1; D might be TRBD1 (6 bases). Germline CDR1 is MNHEY and CDR2 is SVGAGI. V dropped 7 bases and J dropped 5 bases, with 17 bases sitting between them. This CDR3 has 14 residues. CDR3 loop: CASKTTDSLTEAFF. CDR3 bases: TGTGCCAGCAAAACAACGGACAGTTTAACTGAAGCTTTCTTT.

The chain uses TRBV9 and TRBJ2-3, with TRBD2 matching 9 bases. V gave up 0 bases and J gave up 7 bases; unmatched junction bases: 6. This CDR3 spans 15 amino acids. Germline loops: CDR1 SGDLS, CDR2 YYNGEE. The CDR3 region is CASSVAAGGANTQYF. The CDR3 DNA is TGTGCCAGCAGCGTAGCTGCGGGGGGGGCAAATACGCAGTATTTT.

CDR3 region: CASSSAGQRSYGYTF. The CDR3 coding sequence is TGTGCCAGCAGCTCGGCGGGGCAGCGATCCTATGGCTACACCTTC. The chain combines TRBV7-2 with TRBJ1-2, with D tentatively TRBD1 (5 bases). Germline V lookup: CDR1 SGHTA, CDR2 FQGNSA. V was clipped by 4 bases and J by 4 bases, with 16 bases between them. This CDR3 region has 15 residues.

This clonotype was recorded a few times. The V call is TRBV18, the J call TRBJ1-1, with 8 bases fitting TRBD1. Per the germline V gene, CDR1 is KGHSH and CDR2 is LQKENI. There are 15 residues in the CDR3. J gave up 11 bases and V 3 bases, and 14 bases lay outside the gene matches. DNA for the CDR3: TGTGCCAGCTCACCCTCGAGGACAGGGAGATTTGGGGCTTTCTTT. Amino acids: CASSPSRTGRFGAFF.